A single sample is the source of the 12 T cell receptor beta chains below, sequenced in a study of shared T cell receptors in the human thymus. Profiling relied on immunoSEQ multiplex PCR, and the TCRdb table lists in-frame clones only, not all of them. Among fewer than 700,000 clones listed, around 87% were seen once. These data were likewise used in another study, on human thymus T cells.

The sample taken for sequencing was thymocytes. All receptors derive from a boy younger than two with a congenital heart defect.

The CDR3 nucleotides read TGTGCCAGCAGCTTAGATCATGGGACTAGCGGGAGTATGAGGGAGACCCAGTACTTC. Translated, it gives CASSLDHGTSGSMRETQYF. The rearrangement uses TRBV11-2 and TRBJ2-5; 14 bases are a match to TRBD2. Germline values: CDR1 SGHAT, CDR2 FQNNGV. The CDR3 totals 19 residues. J was trimmed by 5 bases and V by 0 bases; bases with no gene match: 11.

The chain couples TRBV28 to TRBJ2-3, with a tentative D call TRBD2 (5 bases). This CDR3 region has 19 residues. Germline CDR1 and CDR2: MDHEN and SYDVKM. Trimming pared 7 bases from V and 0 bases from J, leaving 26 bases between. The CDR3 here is CASIRATRLRAGSTDTQYF. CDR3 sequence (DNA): TGTGCCAGCATAAGGGCCACGCGCCTTCGCGCGGGTAGCACAGATACGCAGTATTTT.

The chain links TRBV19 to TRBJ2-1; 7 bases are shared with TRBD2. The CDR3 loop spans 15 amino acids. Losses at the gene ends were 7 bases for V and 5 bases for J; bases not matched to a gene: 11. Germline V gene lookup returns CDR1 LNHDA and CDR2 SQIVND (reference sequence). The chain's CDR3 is CASNPRRERHNEQFF. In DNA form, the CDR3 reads TGTGCCAGTAACCCCAGGCGGGAGCGCCACAATGAGCAGTTCTTC.

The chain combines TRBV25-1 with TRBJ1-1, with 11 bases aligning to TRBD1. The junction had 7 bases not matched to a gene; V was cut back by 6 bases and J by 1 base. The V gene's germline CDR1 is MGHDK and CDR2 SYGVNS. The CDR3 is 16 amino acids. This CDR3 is CASRTGTGGGNTEAFF. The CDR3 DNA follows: TGTGCCAGCAGGACCGGGACAGGGGGGGGGAACACTGAAGCTTTCTTT.

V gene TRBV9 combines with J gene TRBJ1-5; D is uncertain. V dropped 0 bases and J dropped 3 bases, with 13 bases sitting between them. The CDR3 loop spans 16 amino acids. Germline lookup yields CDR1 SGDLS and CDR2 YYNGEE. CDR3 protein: CASSVAGQLPNQPQHF. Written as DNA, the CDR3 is TGTGCCAGCAGCGTAGCTGGTCAGTTACCCAATCAGCCCCAGCATTTT.

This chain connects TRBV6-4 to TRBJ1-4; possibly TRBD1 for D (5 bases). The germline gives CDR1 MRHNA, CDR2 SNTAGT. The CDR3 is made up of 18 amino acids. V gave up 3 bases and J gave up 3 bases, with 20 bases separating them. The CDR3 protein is CASSERPDNGGANEKLFF. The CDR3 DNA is TGTGCCAGCAGTGAACGACCCGACAATGGGGGGGCTAATGAAAAACTGTTTTTT.

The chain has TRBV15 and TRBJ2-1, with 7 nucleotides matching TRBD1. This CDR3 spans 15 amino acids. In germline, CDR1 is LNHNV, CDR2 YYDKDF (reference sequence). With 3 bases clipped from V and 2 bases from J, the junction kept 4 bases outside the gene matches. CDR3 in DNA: TGTGCCACCAGCAGCCGACAGGGTACCTACAATGAGCAGTTCTTC. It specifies CATSSRQGTYNEQFF.

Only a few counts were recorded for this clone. CDR3 DNA: TGTGCCAGTAGTAAGGAATGGGACAGGGTGGGGAATGAGCAGTTCTTC. As protein: CASSKEWDRVGNEQFF. V usage is TRBV19 and J usage is TRBJ2-1; 9 nucleotides line up with TRBD1. Germline V gives CDR1 LNHDA, CDR2 SQIVND (reference sequence). V lost 4 bases, J lost 7 bases, and 11 bases stayed unmatched. This CDR3 region has 16 residues.

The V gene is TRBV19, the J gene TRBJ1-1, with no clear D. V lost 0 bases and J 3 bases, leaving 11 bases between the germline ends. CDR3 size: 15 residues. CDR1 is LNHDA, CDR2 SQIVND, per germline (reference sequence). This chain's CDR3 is CASSIEEGRDTEAFF. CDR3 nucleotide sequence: TGTGCCAGTAGTATAGAAGAGGGAAGGGACACTGAAGCTTTCTTT.

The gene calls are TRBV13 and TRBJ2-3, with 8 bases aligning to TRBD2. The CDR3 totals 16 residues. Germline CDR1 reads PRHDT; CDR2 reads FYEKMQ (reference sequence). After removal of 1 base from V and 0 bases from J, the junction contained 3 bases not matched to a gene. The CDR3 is CASSLAGGQSTDTQYF. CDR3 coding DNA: TGTGCCAGCAGCTTAGCGGGAGGGCAGAGCACAGATACGCAGTATTTT.

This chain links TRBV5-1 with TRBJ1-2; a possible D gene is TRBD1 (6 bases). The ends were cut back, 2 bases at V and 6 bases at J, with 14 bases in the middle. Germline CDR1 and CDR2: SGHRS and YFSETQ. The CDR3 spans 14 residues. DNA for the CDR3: TGCGCCAGCAGCTTAGCGACAGGTCCGAATGGCTACACCTTC. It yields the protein CASSLATGPNGYTF. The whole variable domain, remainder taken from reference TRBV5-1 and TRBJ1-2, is KAGVTQTPRYLIKTRGQQVTLSCSPISGHRSVSWYQQTPGQGLQFLFEYFSETQRNKGNFPGRFSGRQFSNSRSEMNVSTLELGDSALYLCASSLATGPNGYTFGSGTRLTVV.

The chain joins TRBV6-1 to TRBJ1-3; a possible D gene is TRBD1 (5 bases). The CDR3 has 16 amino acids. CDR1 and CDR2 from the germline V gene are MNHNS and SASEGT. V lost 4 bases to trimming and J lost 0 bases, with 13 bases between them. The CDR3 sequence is CASSGRVLLSGNTIYF. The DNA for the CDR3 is TGTGCCAGCAGTGGCAGGGTTCTCCTCTCTGGAAACACCATATATTTT.